Each of the 5 T cell receptor beta chains below was sequenced from the same sample in a study of cytomegalovirus exposure and HLA in healthy donors (dated by TCRdb to between 2016 and 2019). Receptor amplification or capture employed the immunoSEQ multiplex PCR assay. For the multiplex PCR, a mixture combining 60 forward primers for TCR Vbeta segments and 13 reverse primers for TCR Jbeta segments was used. This is the immuneACCESS table as TCRdb keeps it, with only in-frame sequences that have V and J called. A part of the clones is gone; compared with another copy, unresolved V genes explain less than half, and the rest is unexplained. Within this sample are 150,000 to 200,000 clones, with roughly four fifths of them counted one time only. The top ten clonotypes cover under 5% of the sample. The sequencing input was PBMCs. The receptors were gathered from a man aged 18 to 29 in good health and CMV-seronegative.

This clone has more than one count but fewer than ten. The genes are TRBV7-9 and TRBJ1-4, with unresolved D. This CDR3 comprises 15 residues. Per the germline V gene, CDR1 is SEHNR and CDR2 is FQNEAQ (reference sequence). V lost 0 bases, J lost 2 bases, and 7 bases lay in between. The CDR3 DNA reads as TGTGCCAGCAGCTTAGCGAGCAGGACTAATGAAAAACTGTTTTTT. Residues: CASSLASRTNEKLFF.

The V gene is TRBV5-6, the J gene TRBJ1-2; 12 nucleotides agree with TRBD1. The trim removed 3 bases at V and 5 bases at J, leaving 11 bases unmatched. This CDR3 has 17 residues. The germline gives CDR1 SGHDT, CDR2 YYEEEE. DNA for the CDR3: TGTGCCAGCAGCTGGGGGGGACAGGGGGCATTTTGGTATGGCTACACCTTC. This sequence encodes CASSWGGQGAFWYGYTF.

This clone was counted a few times. The J gene is TRBJ2-7, the V gene TRBV4-3, with 11 bases lining up with TRBD2. CDR1 and CDR2 (germline): LGHNA, YSLEER. The CDR3 runs to 14 residues. The V segment lost 2 bases and the J segment 4 bases; nucleotides outside the gene matches: 1. The CDR3 DNA is TGCGCCAGCAGCCAACTAGCGGGAGGTTACGAGCAGTACTTC. Amino acid sequence: CASSQLAGGYEQYF.

The V call is TRBV27, the J call TRBJ2-1; a possible D gene is TRBD2 (6 bases). The CDR3 contains 13 residues. The V and J ends lost 4 bases and 8 bases respectively, with 12 bases between them. CDR1 and CDR2 from the germline V gene are MNHEY and SMNVEV (reference sequence). The CDR3 nucleotides are TGTGCCAGCAGTTGGAGGGGTTCGGATGAGCAGTTCTTC. Protein sequence: CASSWRGSDEQFF.

Here the CDR3 reads CASSEIKINYGYTF. CDR3 sequence (DNA): TGTGCCAGCAGTGAAATAAAAATTAACTATGGCTACACCTTC. The gene calls are TRBV2 and TRBJ1-2; D is unclear. Looked up from germline, CDR1 is SNHLY and CDR2 is FYNNEI. This CDR3 comprises 14 residues. Trimming took 2 bases from V and 1 from J, leaving 8 bases between them.